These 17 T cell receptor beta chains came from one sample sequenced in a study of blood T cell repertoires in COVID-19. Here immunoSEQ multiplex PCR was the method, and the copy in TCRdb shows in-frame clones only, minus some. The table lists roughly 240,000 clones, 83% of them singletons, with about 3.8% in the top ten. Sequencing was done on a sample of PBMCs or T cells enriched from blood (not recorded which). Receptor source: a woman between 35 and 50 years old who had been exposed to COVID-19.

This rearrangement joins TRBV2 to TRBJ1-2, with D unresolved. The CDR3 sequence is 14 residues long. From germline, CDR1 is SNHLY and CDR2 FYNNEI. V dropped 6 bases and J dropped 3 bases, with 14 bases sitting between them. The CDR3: CASRPEGAYYGYTF. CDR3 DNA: TGTGCCAGCAGACCGGAGGGCGCGTACTATGGCTACACCTTC.

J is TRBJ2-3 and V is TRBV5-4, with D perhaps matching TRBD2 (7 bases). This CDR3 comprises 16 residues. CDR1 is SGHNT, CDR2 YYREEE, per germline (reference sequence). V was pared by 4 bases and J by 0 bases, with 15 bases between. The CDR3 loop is CASSQGTTSSTDTQYF. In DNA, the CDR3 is TGTGCCAGCAGCCAGGGGACTACCTCTAGCACAGATACGCAGTATTTT.

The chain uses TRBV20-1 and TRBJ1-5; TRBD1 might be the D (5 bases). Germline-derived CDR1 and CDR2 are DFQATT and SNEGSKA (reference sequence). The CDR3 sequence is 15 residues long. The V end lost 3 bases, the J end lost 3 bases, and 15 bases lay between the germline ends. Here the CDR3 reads CSASSRSGHNQPQHF. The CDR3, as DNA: TGCAGTGCTAGTTCCAGGTCAGGACACAATCAGCCCCAGCATTTT.

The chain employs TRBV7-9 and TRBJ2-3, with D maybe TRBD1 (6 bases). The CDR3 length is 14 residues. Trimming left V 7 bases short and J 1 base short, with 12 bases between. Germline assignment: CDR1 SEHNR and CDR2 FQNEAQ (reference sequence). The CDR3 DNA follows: TGTGCCAGCACTAGACGGACAGGCACAGATACGCAGTATTTT. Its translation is CASTRRTGTDTQYF.

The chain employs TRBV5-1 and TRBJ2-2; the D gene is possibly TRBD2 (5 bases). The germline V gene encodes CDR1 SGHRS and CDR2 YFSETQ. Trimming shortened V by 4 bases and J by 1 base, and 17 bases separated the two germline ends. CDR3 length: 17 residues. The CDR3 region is CASSLGIVRGNTGELFF. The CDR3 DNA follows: TGCGCCAGCAGCCTCGGGATCGTTCGAGGGAACACCGGGGAGCTGTTTTTT.

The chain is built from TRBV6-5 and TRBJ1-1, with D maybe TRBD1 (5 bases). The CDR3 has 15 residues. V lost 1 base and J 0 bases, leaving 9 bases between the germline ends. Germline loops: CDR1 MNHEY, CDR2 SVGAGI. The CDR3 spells CASSYLGQMNTEAFF. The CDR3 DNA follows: TGTGCCAGCAGTTACTTGGGGCAGATGAACACTGAAGCTTTCTTT.

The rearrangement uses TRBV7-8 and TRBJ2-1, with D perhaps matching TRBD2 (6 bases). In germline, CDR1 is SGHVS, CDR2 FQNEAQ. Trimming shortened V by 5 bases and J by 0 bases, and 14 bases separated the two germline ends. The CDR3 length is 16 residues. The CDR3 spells CASSAPGLSSYNEQFF. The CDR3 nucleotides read TGTGCCAGCAGCGCTCCGGGACTCAGCTCCTACAATGAGCAGTTCTTC. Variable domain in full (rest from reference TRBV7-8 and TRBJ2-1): GAGVSQSPRYKVAKRGQDVALRCDPISGHVSLFWYQQALGQGPEFLTYFQNEAQLDKSGLPSDRFFAERPEGSVSTLKIQRTQQEDSAVYLCASSAPGLSSYNEQFFGPGTRLTVL.

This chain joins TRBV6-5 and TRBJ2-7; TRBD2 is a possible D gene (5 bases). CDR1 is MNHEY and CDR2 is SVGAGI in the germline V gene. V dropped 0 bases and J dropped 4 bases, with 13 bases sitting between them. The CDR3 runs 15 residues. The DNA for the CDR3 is TGTGCCAGCAGTTACTCCCCGGACGGGATGTACGAGCAGTACTTC. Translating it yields CASSYSPDGMYEQYF.

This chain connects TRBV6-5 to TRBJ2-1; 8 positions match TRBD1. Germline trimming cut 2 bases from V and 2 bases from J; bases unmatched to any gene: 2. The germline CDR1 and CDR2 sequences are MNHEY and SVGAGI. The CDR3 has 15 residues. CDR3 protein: CASSYEGQAYNEQFF. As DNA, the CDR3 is TGTGCCAGCAGTTACGAGGGACAGGCCTACAATGAGCAGTTCTTC.

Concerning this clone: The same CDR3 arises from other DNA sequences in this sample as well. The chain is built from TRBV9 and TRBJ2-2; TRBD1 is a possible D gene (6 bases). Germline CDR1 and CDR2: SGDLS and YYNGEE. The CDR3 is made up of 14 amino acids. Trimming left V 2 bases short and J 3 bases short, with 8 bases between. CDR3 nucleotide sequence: TGTGCCAGCAGCGTCGGACAGTACACCGGGGAGCTGTTTTTT. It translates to CASSVGQYTGELFF. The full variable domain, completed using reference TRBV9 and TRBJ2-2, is DSGVTQTPKHLITATGQRVTLRCSPRSGDLSVYWYQQSLDQGLQFLIQYYNGEERAKGNILERFSAQQFPDLHSELNLSSLELGDSALYFCASSVGQYTGELFFGEGSRLTVL.

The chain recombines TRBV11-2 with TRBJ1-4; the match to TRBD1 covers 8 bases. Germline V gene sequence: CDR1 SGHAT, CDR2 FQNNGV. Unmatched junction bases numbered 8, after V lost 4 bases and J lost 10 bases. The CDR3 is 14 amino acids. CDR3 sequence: CASSSQGALGKLFF. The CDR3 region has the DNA TGTGCCAGCAGCTCGCAGGGGGCGCTTGGAAAACTGTTTTTT. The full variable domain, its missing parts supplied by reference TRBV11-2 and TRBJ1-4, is EAGVAQSPRYKIIEKRQSVAFWCNPISGHATLYWYQQILGQGPKLLIQFQNNGVVDDSQLPKDRFSAERLKGVDSTLKIQPAKLEDSAVYLCASSSQGALGKLFFGSGTQLSVL.

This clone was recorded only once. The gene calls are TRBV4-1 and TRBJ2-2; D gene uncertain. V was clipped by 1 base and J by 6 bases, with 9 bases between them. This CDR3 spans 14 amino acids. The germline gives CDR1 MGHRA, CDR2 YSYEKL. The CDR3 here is CASSQVPKPGELFF. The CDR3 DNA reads TGCGCCAGCAGCCAAGTACCTAAACCCGGGGAGCTGTTTTTT.

The CDR3 protein is CASSKLAGANNEQFF. Written as DNA, the CDR3 is TGTGCCAGCAGTAAATTAGCGGGGGCTAACAATGAGCAGTTCTTC. V usage is TRBV6-5 and J usage is TRBJ2-1, with 9 bases lining up with TRBD2. Losses at the gene ends were 5 bases for V and 5 bases for J; bases not matched to a gene: 7. CDR1 and CDR2 from the germline V gene are MNHEY and SVGAGI. The CDR3 is 15 residues long.

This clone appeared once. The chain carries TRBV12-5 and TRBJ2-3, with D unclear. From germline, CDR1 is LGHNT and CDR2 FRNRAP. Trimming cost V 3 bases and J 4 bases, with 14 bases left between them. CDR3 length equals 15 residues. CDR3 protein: CASGFVLTAADTQYF. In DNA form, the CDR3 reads TGTGCTAGTGGTTTCGTACTTACGGCGGCAGATACGCAGTATTTT.

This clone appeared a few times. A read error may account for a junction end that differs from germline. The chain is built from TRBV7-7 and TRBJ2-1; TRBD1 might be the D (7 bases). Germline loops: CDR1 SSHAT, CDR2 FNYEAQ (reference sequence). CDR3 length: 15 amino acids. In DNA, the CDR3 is TGTGCTAGCAGCCGTAGGACAGGAGGGACGGATGAGCAGTTCTTC. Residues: CASSRRTGGTDEQFF.

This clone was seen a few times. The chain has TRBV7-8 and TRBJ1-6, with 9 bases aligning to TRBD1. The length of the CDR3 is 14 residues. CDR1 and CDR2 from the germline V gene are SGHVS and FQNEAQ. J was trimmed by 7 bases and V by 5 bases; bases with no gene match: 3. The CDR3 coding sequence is TGTGCCAGCAGCCGAGGGACAGGGAATTCACCCCTCCACTTT. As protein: CASSRGTGNSPLHF. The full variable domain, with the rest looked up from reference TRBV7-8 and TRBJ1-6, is GAGVSQSPRYKVAKRGQDVALRCDPISGHVSLFWYQQALGQGPEFLTYFQNEAQLDKSGLPSDRFFAERPEGSVSTLKIQRTQQEDSAVYLCASSRGTGNSPLHFGNGTRLTVT.

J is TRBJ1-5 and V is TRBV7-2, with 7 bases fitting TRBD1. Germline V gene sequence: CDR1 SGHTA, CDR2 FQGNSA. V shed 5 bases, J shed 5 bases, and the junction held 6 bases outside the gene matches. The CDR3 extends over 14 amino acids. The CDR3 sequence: CASSQGQPYQPQHF. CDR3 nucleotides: TGTGCCAGCAGCCAGGGACAGCCCTATCAGCCCCAGCATTTT. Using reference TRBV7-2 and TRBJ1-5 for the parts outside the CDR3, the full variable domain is GAGVSQSPSNKVTEKGKDVELRCDPISGHTALYWYRQSLGQGLEFLIYFQGNSAPDKSGLPSDRFSAERTGGSVSTLTIQRTQQEDSAVYLCASSQGQPYQPQHFGDGTRLSIL.